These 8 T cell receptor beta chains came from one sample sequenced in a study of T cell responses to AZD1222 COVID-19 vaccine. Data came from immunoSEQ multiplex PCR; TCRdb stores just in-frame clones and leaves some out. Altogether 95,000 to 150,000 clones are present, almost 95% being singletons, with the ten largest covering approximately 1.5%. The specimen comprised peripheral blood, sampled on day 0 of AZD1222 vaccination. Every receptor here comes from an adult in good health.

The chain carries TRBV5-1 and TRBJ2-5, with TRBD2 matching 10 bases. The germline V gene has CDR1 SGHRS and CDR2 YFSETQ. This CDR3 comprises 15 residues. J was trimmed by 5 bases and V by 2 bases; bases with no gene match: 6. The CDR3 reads CASSFRLAGVETQYF. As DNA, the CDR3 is TGCGCCAGCAGCTTTCGGCTAGCGGGGGTGGAGACCCAGTACTTC.

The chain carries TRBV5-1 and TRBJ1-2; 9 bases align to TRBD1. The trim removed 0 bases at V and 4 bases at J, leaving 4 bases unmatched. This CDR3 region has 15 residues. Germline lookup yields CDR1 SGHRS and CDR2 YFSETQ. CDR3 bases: TGCGCCAGCAGCTTGGGTACAGGGGGCGCCTATGGCTACACCTTC. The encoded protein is CASSLGTGGAYGYTF.

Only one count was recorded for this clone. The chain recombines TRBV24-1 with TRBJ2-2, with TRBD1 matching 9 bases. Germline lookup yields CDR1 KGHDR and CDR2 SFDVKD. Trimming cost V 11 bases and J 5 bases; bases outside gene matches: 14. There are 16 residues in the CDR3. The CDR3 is CAIIGAGQGRTGELFF. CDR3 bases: TGTGCCATCATCGGCGCGGGACAGGGTCGGACCGGGGAGCTGTTTTTT.

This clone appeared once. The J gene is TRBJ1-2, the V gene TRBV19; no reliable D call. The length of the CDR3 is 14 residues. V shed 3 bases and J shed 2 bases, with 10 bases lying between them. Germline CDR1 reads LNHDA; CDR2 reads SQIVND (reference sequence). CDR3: CASSITGENYGYTF. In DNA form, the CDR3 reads TGTGCCAGTAGTATTACCGGAGAGAACTATGGCTACACCTTC. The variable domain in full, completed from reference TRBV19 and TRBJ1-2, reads DGGITQSPKYLFRKEGQNVTLSCEQNLNHDAMYWYRQDPGQGLRLIYYSQIVNDFQKGDIAEGYSVSREKKESFPLTVTSAQKNPTAFYLCASSITGENYGYTFGSGTRLTVV.

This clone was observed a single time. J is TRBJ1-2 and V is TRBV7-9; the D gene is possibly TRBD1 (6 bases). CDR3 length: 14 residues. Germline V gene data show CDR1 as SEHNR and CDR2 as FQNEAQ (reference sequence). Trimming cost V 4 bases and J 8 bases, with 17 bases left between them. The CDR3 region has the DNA TGTGCCAGCAGCTCCCGCCTAGGGGGGCGCGGCTACACCTTC. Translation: CASSSRLGGRGYTF.

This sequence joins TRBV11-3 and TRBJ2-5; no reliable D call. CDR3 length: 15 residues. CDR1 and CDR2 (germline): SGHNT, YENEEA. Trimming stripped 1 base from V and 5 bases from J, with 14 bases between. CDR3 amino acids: CASSLALTVTETQYF. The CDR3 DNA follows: TGTGCCAGCAGCTTAGCCCTCACTGTAACCGAGACCCAGTACTTC.

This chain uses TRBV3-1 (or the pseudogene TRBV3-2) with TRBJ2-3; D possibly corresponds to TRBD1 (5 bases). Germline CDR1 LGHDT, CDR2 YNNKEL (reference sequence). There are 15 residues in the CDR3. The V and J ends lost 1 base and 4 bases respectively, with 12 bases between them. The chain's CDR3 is CASSQGGASSDTQYF. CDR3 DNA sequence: TGTGCCAGCAGCCAAGGTGGGGCTAGTTCAGATACGCAGTATTTT.

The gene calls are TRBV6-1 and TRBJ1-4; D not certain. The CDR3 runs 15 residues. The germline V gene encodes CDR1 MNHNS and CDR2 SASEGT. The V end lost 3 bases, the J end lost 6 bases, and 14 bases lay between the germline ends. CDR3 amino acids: CASSERASGDEKLFF. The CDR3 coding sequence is TGTGCCAGCAGTGAGCGGGCAAGTGGGGATGAAAAACTGTTTTTT.